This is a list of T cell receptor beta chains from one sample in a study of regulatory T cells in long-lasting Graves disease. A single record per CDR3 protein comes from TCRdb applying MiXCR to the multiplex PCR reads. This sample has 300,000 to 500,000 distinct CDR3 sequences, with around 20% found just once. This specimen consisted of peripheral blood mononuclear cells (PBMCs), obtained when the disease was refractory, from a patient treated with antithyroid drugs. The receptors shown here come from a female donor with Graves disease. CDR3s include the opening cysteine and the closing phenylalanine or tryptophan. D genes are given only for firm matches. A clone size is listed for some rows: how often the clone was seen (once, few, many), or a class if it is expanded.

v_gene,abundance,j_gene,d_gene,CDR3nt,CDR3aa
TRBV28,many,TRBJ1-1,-,TGTGCCAGCAGCCCAGACCGGGGCGTTTTCGCTGAAGCTTTCTTT,CASSPDRGVFAEAFF
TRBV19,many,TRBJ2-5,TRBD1,TGTGCCAGTAGTACACGACAGGGGGCTGTAGAGACCCAGTACTTC,CASSTRQGAVETQYF
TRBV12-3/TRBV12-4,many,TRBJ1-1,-,TGTGCCAGCATGGGAATGACAGGCTACACTGAAGCTTTCTTT,CASMGMTGYTEAFF
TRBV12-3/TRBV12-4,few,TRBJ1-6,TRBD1,TGTGCCAGCAGTGGGGGACAGAGGAATTCACCCCTCCACTTT,CASSGGQRNSPLHF
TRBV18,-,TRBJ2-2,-,TGTGCCAGCTCATCCGACTATGTCGGCACCGGGGAGCTGTTTTTT,CASSSDYVGTGELFF
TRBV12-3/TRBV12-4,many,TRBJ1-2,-,TGTGCCAGCAGCCCAGGGCCTCTCTATGGCTACACCTTC,CASSPGPLYGYTF
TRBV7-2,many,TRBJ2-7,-,TGTGCCAGCAGCTTAGTCTCGGGGTCGAGCTCCTACGAGCAGTACTTC,CASSLVSGSSSYEQYF
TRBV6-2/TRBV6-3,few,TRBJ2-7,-,TGTGCCAGCAGTCGCGAGGGGGTTTACGAGCAGTACTTC,CASSREGVYEQYF
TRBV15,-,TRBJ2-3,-,TGTGCCACCAGCCAGGGGACAGATACGCAGTATTTT,CATSQGTDTQYF
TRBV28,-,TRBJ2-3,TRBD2,TGTGCCAGCAGTTTGTCCAGCGGGAGGGCCGTGGATACGCAGTATTTT,CASSLSSGRAVDTQYF
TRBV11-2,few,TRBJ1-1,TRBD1,TGTGCCAGCAGTACAGGGGGCGGAATCACTGAAGCTTTCTTT,CASSTGGGITEAFF
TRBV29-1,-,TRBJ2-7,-,TGCAGCGTTGGGTCCCTCCTCACGGAGCAGTACTTC,CSVGSLLTEQYF
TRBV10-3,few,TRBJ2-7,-,TGTGCCATCAGTGAGGTGGGCTCCTACGAGCAGTACTTC,CAISEVGSYEQYF
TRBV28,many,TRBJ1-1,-,TGTGCCAGCAGTTCCCCCCGGGGGCTAGGTGGCACTGAAGCTTTCTTT,CASSSPRGLGGTEAFF
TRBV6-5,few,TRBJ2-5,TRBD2,TGTGCCAGCAGTTATGACCTAGCGGGAGAGACCCAGTACTTC,CASSYDLAGETQYF
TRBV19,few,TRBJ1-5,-,TGTGCCAGTAGTATATTTCCGGGGGCGAGCAATCAGCCCCAGCATTTT,CASSIFPGASNQPQHF
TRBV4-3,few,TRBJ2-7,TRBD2,TGCGCCAGCAGCTTACGACTAGCGGGAGAAGAGGAGCTCGGCTACGAGCAGTACTTC,CASSLRLAGEEELGYEQYF
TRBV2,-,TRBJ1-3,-,TGTGCCAGCAGTCCGAGCTCTGGAAACACCATATATTTT,CASSPSSGNTIYF
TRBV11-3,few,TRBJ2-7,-,TGTGCCAGCGAAGGGCACCGCTACGAGCAGTACTTC,CASEGHRYEQYF
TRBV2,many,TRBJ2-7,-,TGTGCCAGCATCCCTGGGGGGGGGGACACCTACGAGCAGTACTTC,CASIPGGGDTYEQYF
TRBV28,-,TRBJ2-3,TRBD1,TGTGCCAGCAGTTTCCCGGGACAGGGAAAGGCAGATACGCAGTATTTT,CASSFPGQGKADTQYF
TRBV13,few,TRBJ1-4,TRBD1,TGTGCCAGCAGCTTCCGGACAGGGGTTGAAACTAATGAAAAACTGTTTTTT,CASSFRTGVETNEKLFF
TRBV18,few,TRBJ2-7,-,TGTGCCAGCCTACATGACAGAAAGGACACAATCTACGAGCAGTACTTC,CASLHDRKDTIYEQYF
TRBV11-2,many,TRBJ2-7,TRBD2,TGTGCCAGCAGCTTAGTAGCGGGAAGTTTCGTGCAGTACTTC,CASSLVAGSFVQYF
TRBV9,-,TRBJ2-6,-,TGTGCCAGCAGCGTAGAAGGACGCCCCTCTGGGGCCAACGTCCTGACTTTC,CASSVEGRPSGANVLTF
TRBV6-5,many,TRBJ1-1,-,TGTGCCAGCAGTTACGTCCGGGGCGCTGAAGCTTTCTTT,CASSYVRGAEAFF
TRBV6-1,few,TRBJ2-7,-,TGTGCCAGCAGACCGCGGGGGCCCCAGTCCTACGAGCAGTACTTC,CASRPRGPQSYEQYF
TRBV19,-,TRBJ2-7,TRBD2,TGTGCCAGTACCCCACGGGGGGGGCTAGCGGGAGTCGTCGAGCAGTACTTC,CASTPRGGLAGVVEQYF
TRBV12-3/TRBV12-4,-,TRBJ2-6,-,TGTGCCAGCACCAAGTATGGGGGCGCAGTCTCTGGGGCCAACGTCCTGACTTTC,CASTKYGGAVSGANVLTF
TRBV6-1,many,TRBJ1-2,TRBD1,TGTGCCAGCAGTCAGGGACAGACTGTGGGCTACACCTTC,CASSQGQTVGYTF
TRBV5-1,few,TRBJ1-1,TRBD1,TGCGCCAGCAGCATCGAGGGGGCGGATCACACTGAAGCTTTCTTT,CASSIEGADHTEAFF
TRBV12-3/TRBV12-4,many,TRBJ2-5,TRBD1,TGTGCCAGCAGTCCCGGGACAGGGAGGGAGACCCAGTACTTC,CASSPGTGRETQYF
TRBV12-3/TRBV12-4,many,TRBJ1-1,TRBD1,TGTGCCAGCAACCTAGGGACAGGGGTCCTTGGGGCTGAAGCTTTCTTT,CASNLGTGVLGAEAFF
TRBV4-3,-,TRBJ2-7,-,TGCGCCAGCAGCCGAACAGCCGCCTTCACCTACGAGCAGTACTTC,CASSRTAAFTYEQYF
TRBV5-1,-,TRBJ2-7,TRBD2,TGCGCCAGCAGCTTGGGGGCTAGCGGGAGGACCTACGAGCAGTACTTC,CASSLGASGRTYEQYF
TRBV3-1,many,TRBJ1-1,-,TGTGCCAGCAGCCAAGATCGGGGGGGACAAAGAGCTTTCTTT,CASSQDRGGQRAFF
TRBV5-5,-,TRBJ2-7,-,TGTGCCAGCAGCTCGCGCGAGTACGAGCAGTACTTC,CASSSREYEQYF
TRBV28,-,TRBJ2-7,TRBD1,TGTGCCAGCAGTTCCATGACAGGGGGCAGTATTCTGCAGTACTTC,CASSSMTGGSILQYF
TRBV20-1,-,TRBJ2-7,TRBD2,TGCAGTGCTAGTTTAGCGGGAACTCCTAGCTACGAGCAGTACTTC,CSASLAGTPSYEQYF
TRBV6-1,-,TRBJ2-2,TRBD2,TGTGCCAGCAGACCGGGACTAGCTGACACCGGGGAGCTGTTTTTT,CASRPGLADTGELFF
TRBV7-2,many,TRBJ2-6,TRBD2,TGTGCCAGCTTGAGAGGCGGGAGCTCTGGGGCCAACGTCCTGACTTTC,CASLRGGSSGANVLTF
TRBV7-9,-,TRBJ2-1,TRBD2,TGTGCCAGCAGCGTTAGCGGGACGGTCTACAATGAGCAGTTCTTC,CASSVSGTVYNEQFF
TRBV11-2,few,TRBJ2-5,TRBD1,TGTGCCAGCAGCTCACCACAGGGGGTGCTGGAGGAGACCCAGTACTTC,CASSSPQGVLEETQYF
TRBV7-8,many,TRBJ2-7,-,TGTGCCAGCAGCTTAGCGCGAGGGTTTTACGAGCAGTACTTC,CASSLARGFYEQYF
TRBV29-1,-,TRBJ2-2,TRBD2,TGCAGCGTTGCAGCGGGAGGGCCAGGGGAGCTGTTTTTT,CSVAAGGPGELFF
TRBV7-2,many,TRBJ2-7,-,TGTGCCAGCAGCTTCCATAGCGGCTCCTACGAGCAGTACTTC,CASSFHSGSYEQYF